A single sample is the source of the 2 T cell receptor beta chains below, sequenced in a study of blood T cell repertoires in COVID-19. Assay: immunoSEQ multiplex PCR; the TCRdb copy retains only in-frame clones and omits some. The sample includes approximately 130,000 clones, around nine tenths of them seen just once. The sequencing sample was made of peripheral blood. These receptors originate from a woman aged 45-65 years with acute or convalescent COVID-19.

CDR3 DNA: TGTGCCAGCATTCTCGTCCCCCAGCACAGCTATGGCTACACCTTC. This encodes CASILVPQHSYGYTF. The chain joins TRBV28 to TRBJ1-2; D unclear. V was clipped by 7 bases and J by 4 bases, with 19 bases between them. The germline V gene has CDR1 MDHEN and CDR2 SYDVKM. The CDR3 extends over 15 amino acids.

The chain links TRBV7-3 to TRBJ1-5; no firm D call. CDR1 is SGHTA, CDR2 FQGTGA, per germline. The V end was cut by 2 bases, the J end by 6 bases, with 8 bases between. The CDR3 runs to 13 residues. The CDR3 reads CASSLGEGQPQHF. CDR3 DNA: TGTGCCAGCAGCTTAGGGGAGGGTCAGCCCCAGCATTTT.